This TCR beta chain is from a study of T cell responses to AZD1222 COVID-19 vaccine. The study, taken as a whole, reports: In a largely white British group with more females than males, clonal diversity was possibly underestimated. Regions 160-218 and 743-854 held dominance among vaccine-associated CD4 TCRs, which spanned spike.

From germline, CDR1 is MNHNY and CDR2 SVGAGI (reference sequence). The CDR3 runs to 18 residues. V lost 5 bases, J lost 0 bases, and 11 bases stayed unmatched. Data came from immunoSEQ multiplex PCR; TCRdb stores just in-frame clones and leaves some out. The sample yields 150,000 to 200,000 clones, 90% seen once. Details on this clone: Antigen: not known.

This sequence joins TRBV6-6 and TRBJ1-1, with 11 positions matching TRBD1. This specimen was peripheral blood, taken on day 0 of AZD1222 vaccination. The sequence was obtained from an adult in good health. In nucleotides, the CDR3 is TGTGCCAGCAGTCGCCGTACCGGGACAGGGGGTATGAACACTGAAGCTTTCTTT. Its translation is CASSRRTGTGGMNTEAFF.